A single sample is the source of the 7 T cell receptor beta chains below, sequenced in a study of cytomegalovirus exposure and HLA in healthy donors. PCR involved 60 Vbeta and 13 Jbeta primers. Assay used: immunoSEQ multiplex PCR; TCRdb lists only in-frame clones, some missing. The profile covers 120,000 or so clones, with roughly 75% appearing a single time and 0.95% to 1.5% taken by the ten largest. Input material: PBMCs. The receptors stem from a female donor in good health and CMV-seronegative.

The CDR3 coding sequence is TGTGCCAGCAGCAACTGGACAGGTAACAATGAGCAGTTCTTC. Protein sequence: CASSNWTGNNEQFF. The chain is built from TRBV21-1 and TRBJ2-1; TRBD1, as called in the table, went unchecked against the DNA. TRBV21-1 is an annotated pseudogene. This CDR3 spans 14 amino acids.

In its sample, this clone was seen once. One end of the junction varies from germline; a read error may be responsible. The chain combines TRBV5-6 with TRBJ2-4, with D perhaps matching TRBD1 (5 bases). The CDR3 totals 14 residues. Germline V gives CDR1 SGHDT, CDR2 YYEEEE. CDR3 bases: TGTGCCAGCAGCTTGTCAGGGCTCAAAAACAGTCAGTACTTC. Its translation is CASSLSGLKNSQYF.

The V call is TRBV2, the J call TRBJ2-7; 7 positions match TRBD1. With 5 bases clipped from V and 6 bases from J, the junction kept 10 bases outside the gene matches. The CDR3 spans 14 residues. The V gene's germline CDR1 is SNHLY and CDR2 FYNNEI. Here the CDR3 DNA reads TGTGCCAGCAGTAGACAGGGAAGATCTGGCGAGCAGTACTTC. Translating gives CASSRQGRSGEQYF.

This chain uses TRBV4-2 with TRBJ2-1; no firm D call. The germline CDR1 and CDR2 sequences are LGHNA and YNFKEQ. Trimming stripped 0 bases from V and 12 bases from J, with 12 bases between. The CDR3 is 13 residues long. DNA for the CDR3: TGTGCCAGCAGCCAAGACATCGGCGGTCGGCAGTTCTTC. Encoded protein: CASSQDIGGRQFF.

The chain employs TRBV5-8 and TRBJ1-5; no clear D. Germline V CDR1 and CDR2: SGHTS, YDEGEE. Deletions cut 3 bases from V and 0 bases from J, with 10 bases between. CDR3 length: 15 residues. CDR3 sequence: CASSSGRISNQPQHF. The CDR3 DNA reads TGTGCCAGCAGCTCCGGGAGGATTAGCAATCAGCCCCAGCATTTT.

The rearrangement uses TRBV28 and TRBJ2-1; D is uncertain. Per the germline V gene, CDR1 is MDHEN and CDR2 is SYDVKM. V was shortened by 7 bases and J by 6 bases, with 7 bases between the two germline ends. There are 11 residues in the CDR3. The CDR3 nucleotides read TGTGCCAGCACAGCAGGCAATGAGCAGTTCTTC. This codes for CASTAGNEQFF. Looking up the rest from reference TRBV28 and TRBJ2-1 gives the full variable domain: DVKVTQSSRYLVKRTGEKVFLECVQDMDHENMFWYRQDPGLGLRLIYFSYDVKMKEKGDIPEGYSVSREKKERFSLILESASTNQTSMYLCASTAGNEQFFGPGTRLTVL.

The chain combines TRBV9 with TRBJ2-1; 7 bases match TRBD2. The germline gives CDR1 SGDLS, CDR2 YYNGEE. Trimming at V came to 1 base and at J to 3 bases, leaving 7 bases not matched to a gene. This CDR3 is 16 amino acids long. The DNA of the CDR3 is TGTGCCAGCAGCGTAAATAGTTGGACTAGCTACAATGAGCAGTTCTTC. It codes for CASSVNSWTSYNEQFF.